These T cell receptor beta chains were read from a single sample in a study of persistence of HIV-infected CD4 T cells. Their recognized antigens are unknown. Assay used: immunoSEQ multiplex PCR; TCRdb lists only in-frame clones, some missing. The sample has 50,000 or so clones, approximately 72% seen once. The source material was CD4+ T cells sorted from PBMCs after 18-hour stimulation, sampled from a patient who received antiretroviral therapy. These receptors were collected from an adult man with HIV who was CMV-seropositive. Each CDR3 is given with its conserved first and last residue. A D gene is named only where the DNA matches it firmly. Clone size, where shown, is once, few, many, or a class for clones that have expanded.

v_gene	abundance	d_gene	j_gene	CDR3aa	CDR3nt
TRBV28	NA	NA	TRBJ1-3	CASSFRVKGSGNTIYF	TGTGCCAGCAGTTTCAGGGTAAAGGGCTCTGGAAACACCATATATTTT
TRBV28	once	NA	TRBJ1-1	CASSFLSREAFF	TGTGCCAGCAGTTTTTTATCCCGAGAAGCTTTCTTT
TRBV5-3	NA	NA	TRBJ2-5	CARIVPRATPQETQYF	TGTGCCAGAATCGTACCCCGGGCCACTCCCCAGGAGACCCAGTACTTC
TRBV29-1	NA	NA	TRBJ2-7	CSAFLGGSEQYF	TGCAGCGCCTTTCTAGGGGGAAGCGAGCAGTACTTC
TRBV7-2	NA	TRBD1	TRBJ2-3	CASSTGQGGVDTQYF	TGTGCCAGCAGCACCGGACAGGGCGGGGTAGATACGCAGTATTTT
TRBV20-1	NA	NA	TRBJ2-1	CSALGQDEQFF	TGCAGTGCCTTAGGGCAGGATGAGCAGTTCTTC
TRBV5-4	NA	TRBD2	TRBJ2-7	CASSFGGGSYEQYF	TGTGCCAGCAGCTTCGGGGGGGGATCCTACGAGCAGTACTTC
TRBV4-3	NA	TRBD2	TRBJ2-7	CASSLGLAGGLGHEQYF	TGCGCCAGCAGCCTGGGACTAGCGGGAGGGCTCGGGCACGAGCAGTACTTC
TRBV19	few	NA	TRBJ1-3	CASSMGDSGNTIYF	TGTGCCAGTAGTATGGGGGATTCTGGAAACACCATATATTTT
TRBV6-2/TRBV6-3	NA	NA	TRBJ2-1	CASSYLEGGFGEQFF	TGTGCCAGCAGTTACTTAGAAGGAGGGTTCGGGGAACAGTTCTTC
TRBV3-1/TRBV3-2	NA	TRBD1	TRBJ2-5	CASRRQGYQETQYF	TGTGCCAGCAGACGACAGGGATACCAAGAGACCCAGTACTTC
TRBV7-2	NA	NA	TRBJ1-1	CASSLVRAAEAFF	TGTGCCAGCAGCTTAGTGAGGGCTGCTGAAGCTTTCTTT
TRBV7-9	few	NA	TRBJ1-2	CASSEGTLPNYGYTF	TGTGCCAGCAGCGAGGGGACTCTTCCTAACTATGGCTACACCTTC
TRBV19	NA	NA	TRBJ2-4	CASSIGGSKNIQYF	TGTGCCAGTAGTATTGGTGGGTCCAAAAACATTCAGTACTTC
TRBV4-1	once	NA	TRBJ1-3	CASSADSASGNTIYF	TGCGCCAGCAGCGCCGACAGCGCCTCTGGAAACACCATATATTTT
TRBV24-1	NA	NA	TRBJ1-5	CATSDPQSNQPQHF	TGTGCCACCAGTGACCCACAGAGCAATCAGCCCCAGCATTTT
TRBV5-5	NA	NA	TRBJ2-7	CASSLAVISNEQYF	TGTGCCAGCAGCTTGGCCGTTATAAGTAACGAGCAGTACTTC
TRBV29-1	NA	TRBD1	TRBJ1-2	CSVSGQGADYGYTF	TGCAGCGTCTCAGGGCAGGGGGCGGACTATGGCTACACCTTC
TRBV6-4	NA	NA	TRBJ2-7	CASSVPPRSSYEQYF	TGTGCCAGCAGTGTCCCCCCCAGGAGCTCCTACGAGCAGTACTTC
TRBV4-1	NA	NA	TRBJ1-5	CASSQAPGGSQPQHF	TGCGCCAGCAGCCAAGCGCCGGGTGGGAGTCAGCCCCAGCATTTT
TRBV4-1	once	TRBD1	TRBJ2-5	CASSQEETGGAWDF	TGCGCCAGCAGCCAAGAGGAAACAGGGGGCGCATGGGACTTC
TRBV6-5	NA	NA	TRBJ1-1	CASTIRRGAEAFF	TGTGCCAGCACTATTCGGAGGGGCGCTGAAGCTTTCTTT
TRBV4-1	once	NA	TRBJ2-7	CASSHDLASSYEQYF	TGCGCCAGCAGCCACGATTTAGCGAGCTCCTACGAGCAGTACTTC
TRBV29-1	NA	NA	TRBJ1-2	CSVVVGDYGYTF	TGCAGCGTTGTAGTAGGGGACTATGGCTACACCTTC
TRBV7-8	few	NA	TRBJ2-2	CASSLGTGWGELFF	TGTGCCAGCAGCTTAGGGACCGGGTGGGGGGAGCTGTTTTTT
TRBV6-5	NA	TRBD1	TRBJ1-2	CASTYRTGGYGYTF	TGTGCCAGCACCTACCGGACAGGGGGCTATGGCTACACCTTC
TRBV29-1	NA	NA	TRBJ1-1	CSVDRTAMNTEAFF	TGCAGCGTTGACCGGACAGCCATGAACACTGAAGCTTTCTTT
TRBV5-1	once	NA	TRBJ2-5	CASSLRQETQYF	TGCGCCAGCAGCTTACGTCAAGAGACCCAGTACTTC
TRBV2	NA	NA	TRBJ2-1	CASSKGTGPLYNEQFF	TGTGCCAGCAGTAAAGGTACAGGGCCCCTCTACAATGAGCAGTTCTTC
TRBV7-8	NA	NA	TRBJ1-2	CASRSSWDGYYGYTF	TGTGCCAGCAGGAGTTCTTGGGACGGATACTATGGCTACACCTTC
TRBV27	few	NA	TRBJ2-3	CASREGSRGTDTQYF	TGTGCCAGCAGGGAGGGGAGTAGAGGCACAGATACGCAGTATTTT
TRBV30	NA	NA	TRBJ1-4	CACSQDSLDEKLFF	TGTGCCTGTTCCCAGGACAGTTTGGATGAAAAACTGTTTTTT
TRBV10-2	NA	TRBD2	TRBJ2-1	CASSLAGRYNEQFF	TGCGCCAGCAGTTTAGCGGGGAGATACAATGAGCAGTTCTTC
TRBV19	NA	TRBD2	TRBJ2-1	CASSISSGRAGFF	TGTGCCAGTAGTATCTCTAGCGGGAGGGCCGGATTCTTC
TRBV2	NA	NA	TRBJ1-2	CASRSRGGSYGYTF	TGTGCCAGCAGATCGAGGGGGGGGTCCTATGGCTACACCTTC
TRBV7-2	NA	TRBD1	TRBJ2-2	CASRPRDRRTNTGELFF	TGTGCCAGCAGGCCCAGGGACAGGCGTACGAACACCGGGGAGCTGTTTTTT
TRBV4-2	NA	TRBD2	TRBJ2-7	CASSQERGYEQYF	TGTGCCAGCAGCCAAGAGCGGGGGTACGAGCAGTACTTC
TRBV2	NA	NA	TRBJ1-6	CASNRFTSSYNSPLHF	TGTGCCAGCAACAGGTTTACGAGCTCCTATAATTCACCCCTCCACTTT
TRBV5-1	NA	NA	TRBJ2-1	CASSFPGTASPGNEQFF	TGCGCCAGCAGCTTCCCCGGGACCGCCTCCCCGGGGAATGAGCAGTTCTTC
TRBV11-2	once	NA	TRBJ1-6	CASSQWRAGYPNSPLHF	TGTGCCAGCAGCCAGTGGAGGGCGGGGTACCCCAATTCACCCCTCCACTTT
TRBV10-2	NA	NA	TRBJ1-1	CASRSQENTEAFF	TGCGCCAGCAGGTCGCAGGAGAACACTGAAGCTTTCTTT
TRBV24-1	NA	NA	TRBJ1-5	CATSDKDSNQPQHF	TGTGCCACCAGTGATAAAGATAGCAATCAGCCCCAGCATTTT